This T cell receptor (beta chain) was retrieved from a study of T cell repertoires in cytomegalovirus infection. At the level of the study: It can be stated that public TCR beta signatures indicated CMV infection as well as a matching HLA type.

Germline CDR1 MNHEY, CDR2 SVGAGI. Trimming cost V 1 base and J 4 bases, with 19 bases left between them. The length of the CDR3 is 17 residues. This clonotype has a count of ten or more. No antigen is known for it. TCRdb ran MiXCR on the reads and lists one entry per CDR3 protein. This repertoire shows roughly 230,000 distinct CDR3 sequences, 5% to 8.5% found once; its top ten account for roughly 6%. Findings and limits, study-wide: Clonotype analysis showed dominance of the ex vivo response by HLA-C-restricted CMV-specific TCR beta clonotypes. Based on cumulative public TCR beta family frequency, carriers of CMV plus the relevant HLA were identified.

The TCR sequence derives from a human donor in good health (CMV status not recorded). Some clones in this sample may be carry-over from other donors' samples. This chain links TRBV6-5 with TRBJ1-1; the D gene is possibly TRBD1 (5 bases). Specimen: PBMCs. Here the CDR3 reads CASSYWGGALSGTEAFF. The CDR3 nucleotides are TGTGCCAGCAGTTACTGGGGCGGAGCTCTCTCGGGCACTGAAGCTTTCTTT.